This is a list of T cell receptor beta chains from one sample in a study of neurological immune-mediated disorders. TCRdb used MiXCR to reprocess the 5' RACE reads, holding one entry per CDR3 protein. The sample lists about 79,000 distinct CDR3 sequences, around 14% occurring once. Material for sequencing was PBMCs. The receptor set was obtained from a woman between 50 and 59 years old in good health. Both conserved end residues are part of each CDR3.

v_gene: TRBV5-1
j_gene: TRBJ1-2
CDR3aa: CASSLDRGDDYGYTF

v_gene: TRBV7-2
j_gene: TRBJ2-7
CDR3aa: CASSFDRNSYEQYF

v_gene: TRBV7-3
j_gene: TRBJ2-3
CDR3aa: CASSPGEVTDTQYF

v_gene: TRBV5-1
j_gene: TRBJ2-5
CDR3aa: CASTPTTNQETQYF

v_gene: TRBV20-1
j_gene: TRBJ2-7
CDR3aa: CSAYGTADSYEQYF

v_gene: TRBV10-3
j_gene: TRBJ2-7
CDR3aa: CAISGGSSSQYF

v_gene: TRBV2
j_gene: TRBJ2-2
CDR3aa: CASKITAGELFF

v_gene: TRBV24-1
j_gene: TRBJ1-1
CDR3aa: CATSEFEDTEAFF

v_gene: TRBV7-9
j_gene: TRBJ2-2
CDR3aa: CASSWGANGELFF

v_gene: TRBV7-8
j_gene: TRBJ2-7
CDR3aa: CASSPGTGNTYEQYF

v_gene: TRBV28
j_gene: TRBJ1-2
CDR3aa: CASSPTLDRGYGYTF

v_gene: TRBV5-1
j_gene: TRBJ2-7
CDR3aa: CASSSIIGSYEQYF

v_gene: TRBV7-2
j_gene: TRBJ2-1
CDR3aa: CASSFGENEQFF

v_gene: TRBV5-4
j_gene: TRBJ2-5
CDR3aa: CASSFSTSGVSQETQYF

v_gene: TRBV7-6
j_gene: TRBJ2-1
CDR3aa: CASSSYSAGGLVSEQFF

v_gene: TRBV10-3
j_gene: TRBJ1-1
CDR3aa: CAISRTGINTEAFF

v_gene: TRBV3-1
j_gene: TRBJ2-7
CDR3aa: CASSQDGGNEQYF

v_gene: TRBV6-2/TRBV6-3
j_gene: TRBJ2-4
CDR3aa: CASSYGPDAKNIQYF

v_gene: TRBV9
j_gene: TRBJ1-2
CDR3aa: CASSPVGASNGYTF

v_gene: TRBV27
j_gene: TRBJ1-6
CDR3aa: CASRRGLSPLHF

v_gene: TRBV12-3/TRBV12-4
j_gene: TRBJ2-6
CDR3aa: CASTPGVSGANVLTF

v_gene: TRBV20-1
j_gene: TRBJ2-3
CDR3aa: CSAKTGGRGTDMQYF

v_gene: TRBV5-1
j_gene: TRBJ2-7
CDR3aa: CASSLGTPTYEQYF

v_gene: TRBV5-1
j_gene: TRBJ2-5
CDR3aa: CASSPRITGETQYF

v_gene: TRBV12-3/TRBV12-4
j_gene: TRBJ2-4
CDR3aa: CASSPRVAKNIQYF

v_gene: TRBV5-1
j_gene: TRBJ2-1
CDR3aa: CASSSTAGGRNEQFF

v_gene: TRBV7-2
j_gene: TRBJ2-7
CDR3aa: CASSLGVLGLAGGAHSEQYF

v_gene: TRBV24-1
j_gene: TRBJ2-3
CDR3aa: CATSDSSFSTDTQYF

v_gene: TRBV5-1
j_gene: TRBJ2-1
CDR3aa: CASSFGSGDYNEQFF

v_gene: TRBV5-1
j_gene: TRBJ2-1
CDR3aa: CASSRLGGAAYNEQFF

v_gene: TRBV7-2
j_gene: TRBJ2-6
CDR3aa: CASSVDTSGANVLTF

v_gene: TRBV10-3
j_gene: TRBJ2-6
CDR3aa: CAIMGSSGANVLTF

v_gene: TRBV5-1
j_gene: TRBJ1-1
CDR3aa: CASSWDRGGGTEAFF

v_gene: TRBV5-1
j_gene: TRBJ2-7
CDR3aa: CASRGSYEQYF

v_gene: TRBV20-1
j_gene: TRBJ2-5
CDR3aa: CSARDPGRRGETQYF

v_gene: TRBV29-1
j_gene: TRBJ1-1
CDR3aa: CSALTGRTEAFF

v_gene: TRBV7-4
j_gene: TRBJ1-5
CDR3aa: CADSSPRDRGVGFNQPQHF

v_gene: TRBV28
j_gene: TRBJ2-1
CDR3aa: CASSLGGLRGRNEQFF

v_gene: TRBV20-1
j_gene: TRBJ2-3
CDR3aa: CSATRGVVKGDTQYF

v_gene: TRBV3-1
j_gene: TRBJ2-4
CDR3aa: CASSPGNIQYF

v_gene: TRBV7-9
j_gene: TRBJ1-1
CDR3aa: CASSDRQGFQAFF

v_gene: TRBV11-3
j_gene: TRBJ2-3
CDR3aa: CASSSPGQGVTFPTDTQYF

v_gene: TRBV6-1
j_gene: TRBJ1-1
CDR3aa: CASSDPSMNTEAFF

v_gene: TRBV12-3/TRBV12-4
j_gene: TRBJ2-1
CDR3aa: CASRTGGGKSGWDEQFF

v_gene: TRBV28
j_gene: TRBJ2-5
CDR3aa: CASGRTEGQYF

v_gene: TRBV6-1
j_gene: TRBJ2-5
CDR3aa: CASSLFGYQETQYF